A single sample gave rise to the 3 T cell receptor beta chains below, sequenced in a study of blood T cells in healthy people across ages. A second about 7 to 11 cycle PCR used barcoded and J-beta primers. TCRdb analysed the 5' RACE reads with MiXCR anew, one entry per CDR3 protein. There are hundreds of thousands of distinct CDR3 sequences in the sample; roughly 20% occur only once, and approximately 20% lies in the top ten. Sequencing used blood. The receptors were sampled from a man in his 70s in good health.

This clonotype has a handful of counts. This rearrangement joins TRBV7-2 to TRBJ2-5, with D unresolved. The J call may be faulty, since TRBJ2-1 better matches the DNA end. Germline V gene sequence: CDR1 SGHTA, CDR2 FQGNSA. There are 12 residues in the CDR3. Here the CDR3 reads CASSPRVEGQFF. CDR3 nucleotide sequence: TGTGCCAGCAGCCCCAGAGTAGAAGGGCAGTTCTTC.

V gene TRBV20-1 combines with J gene TRBJ2-1; 8 nucleotides align to TRBD1. After removal of 3 bases from V and 5 bases from J, the junction contained 9 bases not matched to a gene. CDR1 DFQATT and CDR2 SNEGSKA come from the germline V gene (reference sequence). There are 15 residues in the CDR3. The CDR3: CSASDGQGPHNEQFF. The CDR3 region has the DNA TGCAGTGCTAGCGACGGACAGGGCCCCCACAATGAGCAGTTCTTC.

This clonotype was recorded once. At one of its ends the junction is not consistent with the germline gene, which may arise from a read error. The J gene is TRBJ2-5, the V gene TRBV7-2, with a tentative D call TRBD2 (6 bases). CDR1 is SGHTA and CDR2 is FQGNSA in the germline V gene. The CDR3 spans 13 residues. CDR3 sequence: CASRQEGVETQDF. In DNA form, the CDR3 reads TGTGCCAGCAGGCAGGAGGGAGTAGAGACCCAGGACTTC.